This TCR beta chain comes out of a study of radiotherapy plus CTLA-4 blockade in lung cancer (dated by TCRdb to 2016 to 2019). The study in broad terms: Objective responses occurred in roughly 19% of enrolled patients, and under 40% achieved disease control.

With respect to this clone: Its cognate antigen has yet to be identified. No much larger clone is present one base from it, and per-base qualities are unavailable.

Library creation used the immunoSEQ multiplex PCR assay. This is the immuneACCESS table as TCRdb keeps it, with only in-frame sequences that have V and J called. A part of the clones is gone; compared with another copy, unresolved V genes explain less than half, and the rest is unexplained. In all, the sample holds approximately 99,000 clones, and 85% to 90% of those were seen once. The ten biggest clones cover roughly 4.6% of the sample. What the authors observed across the whole study: After treatment with radiotherapy and ipilimumab, TCR clones that originated in tumors expanded in peripheral blood. Early dynamic changes in blood T cell clones, together with increased serum interferon-beta after radiation, were reported as the strongest predictors of response.

Based on the germline V gene, the CDR1 and CDR2 sequences are MDHEN and SYDVKM. From its cysteine to its phenylalanine, the CDR3 spans 15 amino acids. Only the CDR3 DNA is retained, 45 bases long and in frame from the first base. V drops 1 base and J drops 5 bases, leaving 14 bases in between. Focal radiation therapy combined with CTLA-4 blockade (ipilimumab) was tested in patients with chemo-refractory metastatic non-small-cell lung cancer. The input for sequencing was peripheral blood, taken from a patient treated with radiotherapy plus ipilimumab. The receptor was derived from a human donor with non-small cell lung cancer that progressed on radiotherapy plus ipilimumab. The sequence joins TRBV28 to TRBJ2-5; the D gene is possibly TRBD1 or TRBD2, with 5 bases matching each. CDR3 loop: CASSLFGTVSETQYF. The nucleotide sequence reads as follows: TGTGCCAGCAGTTTATTCGGGACCGTAAGCGAGACCCAGTACTTC.